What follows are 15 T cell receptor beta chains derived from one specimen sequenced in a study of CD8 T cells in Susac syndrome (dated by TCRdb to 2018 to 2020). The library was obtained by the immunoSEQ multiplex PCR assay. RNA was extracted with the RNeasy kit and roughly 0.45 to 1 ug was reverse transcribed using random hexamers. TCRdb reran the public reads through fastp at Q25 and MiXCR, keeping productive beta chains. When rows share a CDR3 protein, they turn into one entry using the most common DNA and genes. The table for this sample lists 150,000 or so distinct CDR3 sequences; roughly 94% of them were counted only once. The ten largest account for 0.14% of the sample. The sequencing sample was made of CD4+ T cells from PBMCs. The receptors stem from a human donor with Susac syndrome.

For the CDR3, the DNA is TGTGCCAGCAGCGAAGGGACTACGAGACCGGCTTTCTTT. Encoded protein: CASSEGTTRPAFF. This chain joins TRBV3-1 and TRBJ1-1, with TRBD1 as a possible D gene (5 bases). V was trimmed by 5 bases and J by 11 bases, leaving 18 bases between them. The CDR3 has 13 amino acids. Germline CDR1 and CDR2: LGHDT and YNNKEL (reference sequence).

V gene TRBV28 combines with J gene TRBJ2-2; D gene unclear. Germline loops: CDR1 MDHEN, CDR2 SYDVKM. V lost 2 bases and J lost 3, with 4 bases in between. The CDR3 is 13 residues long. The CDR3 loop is CASSLPHTGELFF. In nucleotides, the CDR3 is TGTGCCAGCAGTTTACCCCACACCGGGGAGCTGTTTTTT.

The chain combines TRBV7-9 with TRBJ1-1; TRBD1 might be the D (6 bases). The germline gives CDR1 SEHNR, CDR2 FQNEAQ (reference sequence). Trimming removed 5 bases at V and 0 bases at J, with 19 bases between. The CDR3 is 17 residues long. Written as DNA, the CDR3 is TGTGCCAGCAGCCCCTCCGTGTGGGGGCAAATGAACACTGAAGCTTTCTTT. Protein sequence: CASSPSVWGQMNTEAFF.

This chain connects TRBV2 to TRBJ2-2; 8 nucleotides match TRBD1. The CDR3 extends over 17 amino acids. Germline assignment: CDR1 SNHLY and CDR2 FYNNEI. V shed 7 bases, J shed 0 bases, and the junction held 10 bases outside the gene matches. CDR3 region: CASTEDRVPANTGELFF. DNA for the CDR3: TGTGCCAGCACCGAGGACAGGGTCCCCGCGAACACCGGGGAGCTGTTTTTT.

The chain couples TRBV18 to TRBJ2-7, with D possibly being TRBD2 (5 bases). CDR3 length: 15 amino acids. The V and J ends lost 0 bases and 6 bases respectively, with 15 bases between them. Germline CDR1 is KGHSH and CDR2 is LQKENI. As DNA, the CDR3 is TGTGCCAGCTCACCACCGGATCCCCGAGGGCTCGAGCAGTACTTC. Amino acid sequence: CASSPPDPRGLEQYF.

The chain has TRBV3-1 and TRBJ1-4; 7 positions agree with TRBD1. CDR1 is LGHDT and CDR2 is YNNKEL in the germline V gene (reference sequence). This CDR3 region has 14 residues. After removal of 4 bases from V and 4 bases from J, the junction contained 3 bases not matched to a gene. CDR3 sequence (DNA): TGTGCCAGCAGCCCGGGACAGCTTAATGAAAAACTGTTTTTT. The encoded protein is CASSPGQLNEKLFF.

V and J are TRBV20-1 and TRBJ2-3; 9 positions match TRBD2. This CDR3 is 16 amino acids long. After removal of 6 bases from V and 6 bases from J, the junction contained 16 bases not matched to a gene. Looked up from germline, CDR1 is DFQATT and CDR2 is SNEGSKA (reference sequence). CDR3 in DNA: TGCAGTGCCAACAATCTGGCTAGCGGGATCAAGGATACGCAGTATTTT. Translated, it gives CSANNLASGIKDTQYF.

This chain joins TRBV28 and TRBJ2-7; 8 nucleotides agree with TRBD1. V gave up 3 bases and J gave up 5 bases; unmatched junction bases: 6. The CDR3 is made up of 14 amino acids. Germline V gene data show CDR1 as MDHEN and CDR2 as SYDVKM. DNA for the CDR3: TGTGCCAGCAGTTTTGCCCCAGGGGGCAACGAGCAGTACTTC. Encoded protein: CASSFAPGGNEQYF.

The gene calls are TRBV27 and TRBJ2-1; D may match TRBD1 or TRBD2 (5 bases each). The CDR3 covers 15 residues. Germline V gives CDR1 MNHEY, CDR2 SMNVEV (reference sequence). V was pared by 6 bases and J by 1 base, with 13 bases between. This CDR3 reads CASSSGTVSYNEQFF. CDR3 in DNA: TGTGCCAGCAGCTCCGGGACGGTATCCTACAATGAGCAGTTCTTC.

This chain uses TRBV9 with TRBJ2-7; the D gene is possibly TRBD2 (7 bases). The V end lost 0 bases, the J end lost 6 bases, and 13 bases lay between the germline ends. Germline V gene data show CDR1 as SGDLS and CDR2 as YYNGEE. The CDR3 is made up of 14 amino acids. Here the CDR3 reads CASSVDPGGREQYF. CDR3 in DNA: TGTGCCAGCAGCGTAGATCCGGGGGGCCGCGAGCAGTACTTC. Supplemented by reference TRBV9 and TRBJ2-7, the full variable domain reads DSGVTQTPKHLITATGQRVTLRCSPRSGDLSVYWYQQSLDQGLQFLIQYYNGEERAKGNILERFSAQQFPDLHSELNLSSLELGDSALYFCASSVDPGGREQYFGPGTRLTVT.

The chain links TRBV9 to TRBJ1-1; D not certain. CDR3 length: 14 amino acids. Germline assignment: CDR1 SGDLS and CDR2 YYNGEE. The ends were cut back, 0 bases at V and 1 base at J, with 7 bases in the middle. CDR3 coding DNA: TGTGCCAGCAGCGTAGATCTGGAGAACACTGAAGCTTTCTTT. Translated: CASSVDLENTEAFF.

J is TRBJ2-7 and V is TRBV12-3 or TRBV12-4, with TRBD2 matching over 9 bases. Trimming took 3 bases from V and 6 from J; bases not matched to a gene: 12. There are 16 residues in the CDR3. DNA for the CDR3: TGTGCCAGCAGTTTTTTGGCGGGAGGGCCAGTAGGCGAGCAGTACTTC. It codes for CASSFLAGGPVGEQYF.

CDR3 in amino acids: CSVVIPGHEQFF. DNA for the CDR3: TGCAGCGTTGTAATCCCAGGACATGAGCAGTTCTTC. The chain is built from TRBV29-1 and TRBJ2-1; D is ambiguous. Germline lookup yields CDR1 SQVTM and CDR2 ANQGSEA. V dropped 4 bases and J dropped 8 bases, with 12 bases sitting between them. The CDR3 runs 12 residues.

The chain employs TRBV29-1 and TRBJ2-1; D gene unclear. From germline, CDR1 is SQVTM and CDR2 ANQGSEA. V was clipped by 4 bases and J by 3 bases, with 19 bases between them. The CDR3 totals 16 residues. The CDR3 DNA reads TGCAGCGTTGGATATTCAAGTTCATGGGGCTACAATGAGCAGTTCTTC. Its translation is CSVGYSSSWGYNEQFF.

The CDR3, as DNA: TGCAGCGTTCGATCGGCCCTCAGCACAGATACGCAGTATTTT. It is translated as CSVRSALSTDTQYF. The chain couples TRBV29-1 to TRBJ2-3; unclear D gene. Between the trimmed V and J ends, which lost 5 bases and 0 bases, there was a span of 12 bases. Germline CDR1 is SQVTM and CDR2 is ANQGSEA. The CDR3 spans 14 residues.